What follows is one T cell receptor beta chain and its context. The data were obtained in a study of cytomegalovirus exposure and HLA in healthy donors. Repertoires were generated with immunoSEQ multiplex PCR, while TCRdb's copy carries only in-frame clones and drops some. The table includes about 240,000 clones, about 90% detected once. The CDR3 has 16 amino acids. V gave up 3 bases and J gave up 8 bases, with 23 bases separating them. Looked up from germline, CDR1 is SGHDT and CDR2 is YYEEEE. This clonotype was sampled from a woman aged 25 to 39 in good health and CMV-seropositive. The rearrangement links TRBV5-6 to TRBJ1-2, with D possibly TRBD1 on 6 matching bases. Sequencing was carried out using PBMCs. The DNA of the CDR3 is TGTGCCAGCAGCTCTCTGGAAGGGGGATCTAGTCGAGGCTACACCTTC. As protein: CASSSLEGGSSRGYTF.